This T cell receptor beta chain was identified in a study of early T cells in non-severe SARS-CoV-2 infection. Across the study: Sequencing was performed on bulk RNA from unsorted whole blood, leaving chains unpaired. General study points: VDJdb matches were skewed toward anti-spike CD8 T cell responses.

This CDR3 is built from 13 residues. Germline values: CDR1 MDHEN, CDR2 SYDVKM. Trimming removed 7 bases from V and 0 bases from J, with 8 bases in between. Unique molecular identifier tags were affixed to discrete cDNA molecules. One entry per CDR3 protein results from TCRdb running MiXCR on the 5' RACE reads. The table has roughly 69,000 distinct CDR3 sequences, 10% seen once. As regards this clonotype: What it recognizes is unknown.

The chain has TRBV28 and TRBJ2-3, with D maybe TRBD1 (6 bases). The sample was whole blood, taken at baseline. The sequence came from an adult who was a healthcare worker with PCR-confirmed SARS-CoV-2 infection or an uninfected control (not recorded which). CDR3 sequence (DNA): TGTGCCAGCATGGGGGCTAGCACAGATACGCAGTATTTT. Protein sequence: CASMGASTDTQYF.